Listed below are T cell receptor beta chains from one sample, sequenced in a study of human T cells and chemical hapten exposure. TCRdb re-derived calls from the RACE reads in MiXCR, one entry per CDR3 protein. The data hold 80,000 to 95,000 distinct CDR3 sequences, with 8% to 10% observed a single time. The material sequenced was whole blood, taken in connection with sensitization to the hapten diphenylcyclopropenone (DPC). The receptors were gathered from a woman aged 40 to 55 with alopecia areata. Some clones in this sample may be carry-over from other donors' samples. Each CDR3 is given with its conserved first and last residue. The D gene is left open where the match is weak. Clone size is given for some rows only: seen once, a few or many times, or a class if the clone is expanded.

>-|TRBJ2-3|TRBV6-5|TRBD1
CASSLDRGSGDTQYF
TGTGCCAGCAGTTTAGACAGGGGATCTGGGGATACGCAGTATTTT
>many|TRBJ2-7|TRBV30|-
CAWSPSGRPSGVQYF
TGTGCCTGGAGTCCCTCCGGACGGCCGTCCGGAGTGCAGTACTTC
>many|TRBJ1-1|TRBV7-9|TRBD1
CASSLAGQDTEAFF
TGTGCCAGCAGCTTAGCAGGACAGGACACTGAAGCTTTCTTT
>few|TRBJ1-6|TRBV6-6|-
CASSYDPHPQDHNSPLHF
TGTGCCAGCAGTTACGACCCCCATCCCCAGGACCATAATTCACCCCTCCACTTT
>-|TRBJ2-2|TRBV19|-
CASSMPGLATGELFF
TGTGCCAGTAGTATGCCGGGACTGGCGACCGGGGAGCTGTTTTTT
>few|TRBJ1-1|TRBV10-3|TRBD1
CAISERHRDRGRLTEAFF
TGTGCCATCAGTGAACGGCACCGAGACAGGGGGCGACTCACTGAAGCTTTCTTT
>-|TRBJ2-5|TRBV11-3|-
CASSGDGETQYF
TGTGCCAGCAGCGGGGATGGAGAGACCCAGTACTTC
>few|TRBJ1-1|TRBV15|-
CATSRETGFSTEAFF
TGTGCCACCAGCAGGGAAACAGGGTTTAGCACTGAAGCTTTCTTT
>many|TRBJ2-7|TRBV3-1|-
CASSRTYVAEQYF
TGTGCCAGCAGCCGAACCTACGTCGCGGAGCAGTACTTC
>few|TRBJ1-6|TRBV7-8|-
CASSLEGQVYSPLHF
TGTGCCAGCAGCTTAGAGGGCCAGGTCTATTCACCCCTCCACTTT
>-|TRBJ2-7|TRBV6-2/TRBV6-3|TRBD2
CASSWTGTSYEQYF
TGTGCCAGCAGTTGGACCGGGACTAGCTACGAGCAGTACTTC
>-|TRBJ2-1|TRBV6-2/TRBV6-3|-
CASSFDRLESSYNEQFF
TGTGCCAGCAGTTTCGACAGGCTAGAAAGCTCCTACAATGAGCAGTTCTTC
>few|TRBJ2-7|TRBV6-2/TRBV6-3|-
CASSPPGTLSYEQYF
TGTGCCAGCAGTCCCCCCGGGACTCTTTCCTACGAGCAGTACTTC
>few|TRBJ1-2|TRBV18|-
CASSLLQQGYGYTF
TGTGCCAGCTCACTCTTGCAACAGGGCTATGGCTACACCTTC
>-|TRBJ2-7|TRBV28|-
CASSLFGRGPSTEQYF
TGTGCCAGCAGTTTATTCGGTCGGGGGCCCTCTACGGAGCAGTACTTC
>-|TRBJ2-3|TRBV7-3|-
CASSSGETDTQYF
TGTGCCAGCAGCTCCGGGGAGACAGATACGCAGTATTTT
>few|TRBJ2-1|TRBV7-9|TRBD2
CASSLDGGGYNEQFF
TGTGCCAGCAGCTTAGATGGCGGGGGGTACAATGAGCAGTTCTTC
>few|TRBJ2-2|TRBV6-2/TRBV6-3|TRBD2
CASSYAGENTGELFF
TGTGCCAGCAGTTACGCGGGGGAGAACACCGGGGAGCTGTTTTTT
>many|TRBJ2-4|TRBV6-1|-
CASTPSGLRDIQYF
TGTGCCAGCACCCCCTCGGGTTTGCGGGACATTCAGTACTTC
>-|TRBJ1-5|TRBV6-4|-
CASSDVLGRQPQHF
TGTGCCAGCAGTGACGTTTTGGGGCGACAGCCCCAGCATTTT
>many|TRBJ1-5|TRBV4-2|TRBD1
CASSHGQGVDSNQPQHF
TGTGCCAGCAGCCATGGACAGGGAGTGGATAGCAATCAGCCCCAGCATTTT
>few|TRBJ2-7|TRBV7-6|-
CASSLTAGSPYEQYF
TGTGCCAGCAGCTTAACGGCAGGGTCCCCCTACGAGCAGTACTTC
>few|TRBJ2-2|TRBV5-1|-
CASSLTAGTGELFF
TGCGCCAGCAGCTTAACGGCTGGCACCGGGGAGCTGTTTTTT
>few|TRBJ1-2|TRBV30|-
CAWSSNARGGYTF
TGTGCCTGGAGTTCAAACGCGAGGGGCGGCTACACCTTC
>few|TRBJ2-1|TRBV10-3|TRBD2
CAISGTSGGPSYNEQFF
TGTGCCATCAGTGGGACTAGCGGGGGGCCTTCCTACAATGAGCAGTTCTTC
>-|TRBJ1-3|TRBV3-1|TRBD1
CASSQSGQGNGNTIYF
TGTGCCAGCAGCCAATCCGGACAGGGAAATGGAAACACCATATATTTT
>-|TRBJ2-3|TRBV6-4|TRBD1
CASSDRTGGADTQYF
TGTGCCAGCAGTGACAGGACAGGGGGCGCAGATACGCAGTATTTT
>few|TRBJ1-2|TRBV19|TRBD1
CASTPQGAAGYGYTF
TGTGCCAGTACCCCTCAGGGGGCGGCAGGCTATGGCTACACCTTC
>few|TRBJ2-7|TRBV12-3/TRBV12-4|-
CASNKPGHLYEQYF
TGTGCCAGCAACAAACCGGGACATCTCTACGAGCAGTACTTC
>-|TRBJ1-2|TRBV3-1|-
CATLGEDGYTF
TGTGCCACACTCGGGGAGGATGGCTACACCTTC
>few|TRBJ2-3|TRBV12-3/TRBV12-4|TRBD2
CASSFGAGVTDTQYF
TGTGCCAGCAGTTTCGGTGCGGGGGTGACAGATACGCAGTATTTT
>many|TRBJ2-3|TRBV5-4|-
CASSGSHSTDTQYF
TGTGCCAGCAGCGGATCCCATAGCACAGATACGCAGTATTTT
>many|TRBJ2-3|TRBV7-9|TRBD2
CASSLALSSGVTDTQYF
TGTGCCAGCAGCTTAGCGCTGTCTAGCGGGGTCACAGATACGCAGTATTTT
>many|TRBJ1-5|TRBV10-3|-
CDISESEGGQPQHF
TGTGACATCAGTGAGTCTGAGGGTGGACAGCCCCAGCATTTT
>many|TRBJ1-1|TRBV7-9|-
CASSYQGEAFF
TGTGCCAGCAGCTACCAGGGAGAAGCTTTCTTT
>many|TRBJ2-5|TRBV29-1|-
CSVGVVETQYF
TGCAGCGTCGGGGTAGTGGAGACCCAGTACTTC
>few|TRBJ2-3|TRBV29-1|TRBD2
CSVREAGGTDTQYF
TGCAGCGTCAGAGAGGCGGGGGGCACAGATACGCAGTATTTT
>once|TRBJ2-2|TRBV3-1|-
CASISTVVLFF
TGTGCCAGCATTTCTACCGTTGTGCTGTTTTTT
>many|TRBJ1-4|TRBV7-2|TRBD1
CASSLLQGRVEKLFF
TGTGCCAGCAGCCTACTACAGGGGAGGGTTGAAAAACTGTTTTTT
>many|TRBJ1-1|TRBV30|-
CASRGTEAFF
TGTGCCTCAAGGGGGACTGAAGCTTTCTTT
>many|TRBJ1-2|TRBV6-4|TRBD1
CASSDTGGYGYTF
TGTGCCAGCAGTGACACAGGGGGCTATGGCTACACCTTC
>few|TRBJ1-1|TRBV7-2|-
CASSSGLVTEAFF
TGTGCCAGCAGCTCCGGTTTGGTAACTGAAGCTTTCTTT
>few|TRBJ1-4|TRBV27|-
CASSATGWREKLFF
TGTGCCAGCAGTGCTACAGGGTGGAGGGAAAAACTGTTTTTT
>-|TRBJ2-7|TRBV28|-
CASRDIYEQYF
TGTGCCAGCAGGGACATTTACGAGCAGTACTTC
>-|TRBJ1-5|TRBV2|-
CASSERAGQPQHF
TGTGCCAGCAGTGAACGGGCTGGTCAGCCCCAGCATTTT
>many|TRBJ2-3|TRBV4-1|TRBD2
CASSQNPSAGGQDTQYF
TGCGCCAGCAGCCAAAATCCCTCGGCGGGGGGTCAGGATACGCAGTATTTT
>many|TRBJ2-7|TRBV7-9|-
CASSSTGIEQYF
TGTGCCAGCAGCTCCACAGGGATCGAGCAGTACTTC
>-|TRBJ2-7|TRBV15|-
CATSRDTGTYEQYF
TGTGCCACCAGCAGAGACACCGGTACCTACGAGCAGTACTTC
>many|TRBJ2-1|TRBV20-1|-
CSASRGGGSYNEQFF
TGCAGTGCATCAAGGGGGGGCGGCTCCTACAATGAGCAGTTCTTC
>many|TRBJ2-7|TRBV27|-
CASRTGAYEQYF
TGTGCCAGCAGGACAGGAGCCTACGAGCAGTACTTC
>-|TRBJ2-1|TRBV11-2|TRBD2
CASSPERGVGNEQFF
TGTGCCAGCAGCCCCGAGCGGGGGGTGGGCAATGAGCAGTTCTTC
>many|TRBJ1-1|TRBV27|-
CASSNDRNTEAFF
TGTGCCAGCAGCAACGACCGAAACACTGAAGCTTTCTTT
>many|TRBJ1-2|TRBV30|-
CAWRKGGSGYTF
TGTGCCTGGAGAAAGGGAGGATCTGGCTACACCTTC
>many|TRBJ1-1|TRBV27|TRBD1
CASRRGTGGLDTEAFF
TGTGCCAGCAGAAGAGGGACAGGGGGCTTGGACACTGAAGCTTTCTTT
>-|TRBJ2-3|TRBV11-3|TRBD1
CASSGGTGGPDTQYF
TGTGCCAGCAGCGGCGGGACAGGGGGGCCAGATACGCAGTATTTT
>few|TRBJ1-1|TRBV6-6|-
CASSYDGASLEAFF
TGTGCCAGCAGTTACGACGGGGCCTCCCTTGAAGCTTTCTTT
>many|TRBJ1-1|TRBV6-1|TRBD1
CAIYLRDSTEAFF
TGTGCCATCTATCTCCGGGACAGCACTGAAGCTTTCTTT
>-|TRBJ1-6|TRBV6-6|-
CASSPPNSPLHF
TGTGCCAGCAGTCCCCCGAATTCACCCCTCCACTTT
>few|TRBJ2-5|TRBV11-2|-
CASSSRRGQQETQYF
TGTGCCAGCAGCTCTCGACGGGGTCAACAAGAGACCCAGTACTTC
>few|TRBJ2-3|TRBV12-3/TRBV12-4|-
CASSPGPGTDTQYF
TGTGCCAGCAGCCCAGGGCCGGGAACAGATACGCAGTATTTT